The present T cell receptor beta chain was sequenced within a study of cytomegalovirus exposure and HLA in healthy donors. Study in general: The approximately 120 validation repertoires were produced on the same platform as the 670 or so repertoires of the first cohort. This was reported in a later analysis.

TCRdb's table, derived via immunoSEQ multiplex PCR, lists solely in-frame clones and lacks some. This table has 150,000 to 200,000 clones, approximately 86% appearing once. V lost 0 bases to trimming and J lost 0 bases; unmatched junction nucleotides: 2. Germline CDR1 and CDR2: MGHRA and YSYEKL. There are 15 residues in the CDR3. This chain joins TRBV4-1 and TRBJ2-7; 7 bases fit TRBD2. The sequence derives from a man aged 18 to 35 in good health and CMV-seropositive. Sequencing used PBMCs. The CDR3 DNA follows: TGCGCCAGCAGCCAAGATCGGGGGGACTCCTACGAGCAGTACTTC. Translated, it gives CASSQDRGDSYEQYF.